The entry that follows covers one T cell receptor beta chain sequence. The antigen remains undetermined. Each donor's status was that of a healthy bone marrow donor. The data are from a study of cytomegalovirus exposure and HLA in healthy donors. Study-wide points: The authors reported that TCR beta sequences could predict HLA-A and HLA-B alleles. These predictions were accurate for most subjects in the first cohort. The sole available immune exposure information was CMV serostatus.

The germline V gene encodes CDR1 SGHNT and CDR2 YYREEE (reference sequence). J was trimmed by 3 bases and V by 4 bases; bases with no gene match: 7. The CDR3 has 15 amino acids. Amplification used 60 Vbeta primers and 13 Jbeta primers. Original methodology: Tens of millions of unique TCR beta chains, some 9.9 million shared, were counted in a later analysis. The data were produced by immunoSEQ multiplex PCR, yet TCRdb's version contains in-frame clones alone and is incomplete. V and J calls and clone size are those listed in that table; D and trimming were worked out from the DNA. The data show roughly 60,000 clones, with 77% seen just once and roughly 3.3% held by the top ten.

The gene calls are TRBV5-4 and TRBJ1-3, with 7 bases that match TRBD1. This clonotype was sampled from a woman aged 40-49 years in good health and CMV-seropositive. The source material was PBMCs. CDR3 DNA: TGTGCCAGCAGCACTCTCACAGGGGATGGAAACACCATATATTTT. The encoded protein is CASSTLTGDGNTIYF.